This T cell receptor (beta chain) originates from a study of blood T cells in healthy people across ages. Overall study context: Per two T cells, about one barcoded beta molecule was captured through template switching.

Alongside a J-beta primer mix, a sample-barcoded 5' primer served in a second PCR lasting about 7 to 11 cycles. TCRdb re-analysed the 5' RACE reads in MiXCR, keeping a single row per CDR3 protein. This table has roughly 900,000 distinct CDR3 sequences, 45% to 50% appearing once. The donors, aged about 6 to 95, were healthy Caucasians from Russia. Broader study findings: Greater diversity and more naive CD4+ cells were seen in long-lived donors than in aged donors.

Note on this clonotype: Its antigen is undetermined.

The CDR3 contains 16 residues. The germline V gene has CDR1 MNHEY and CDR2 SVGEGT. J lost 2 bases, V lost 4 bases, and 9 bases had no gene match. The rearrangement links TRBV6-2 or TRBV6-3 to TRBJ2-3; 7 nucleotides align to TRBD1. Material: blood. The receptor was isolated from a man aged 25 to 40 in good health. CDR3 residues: CASSSDRETYTDTQYF. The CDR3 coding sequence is TGTGCCAGCAGTTCCGACAGGGAAACTTACACAGATACGCAGTATTTT.